The TCR beta chain described here comes from a study of cytomegalovirus exposure and HLA in healthy donors. As for the study in general: A later analysis reported the 120 or so validation repertoires used the same platform as the roughly 670 first-cohort repertoires.

Measured with immunoSEQ multiplex PCR; TCRdb has only the in-frame clones, and not every one. The sample holds 55,000 to 65,000 clones, 90% seen once. To note about this clone: As yet, its antigen is unknown.

Germline CDR1 SNHLY, CDR2 FYNNEI. V shed 0 bases and J shed 2 bases, with 5 bases lying between them. The CDR3 length is 13 residues. Study results and limitations: TCR beta chains numbering under 200 were designated cytomegalovirus-associated.

Sequencing was done on a sample of PBMCs. This TCR was recovered from a man between 18 and 35 years old in good health and CMV-seronegative. This chain joins TRBV2 and TRBJ2-7, with no clear D. CDR3: CASSEARTYEQYF. For the CDR3, the DNA is TGTGCCAGCAGTGAAGCGCGGACCTACGAGCAGTACTTC.